A selection of T cell receptor beta chains follows, all from one sample in a study of T cell responses to AZD1222 COVID-19 vaccine. Generated by immunoSEQ multiplex PCR, the TCRdb table keeps only in-frame clones and is missing some. The sample holds more than 70,000 clones; 80% to 90% are singletons and the top ten take approximately 15%. Sequenced material: peripheral blood, taken on day 0 of AZD1222 vaccination. The receptor source for this set is an adult in good health. CDR3s include the opening cysteine and the closing phenylalanine or tryptophan. A D gene is named only where the DNA matches it firmly. The size of a clone is reported for some rows only, either as once, few or many, or as a class for expanded clones.

d_gene,v_gene,abundance,j_gene,CDR3aa,CDR3nt
.,TRBV12-3/TRBV12-4,.,TRBJ1-3,CASTRDRNTIYF,TGTGCCAGCACCCGGGACAGAAACACCATATATTTT
TRBD1,TRBV11-2,.,TRBJ1-4,CASRFGQGREKLFF,TGTGCCAGCAGATTTGGACAGGGGAGGGAAAAACTGTTTTTT
.,TRBV7-9,few,TRBJ2-7,CASSPNSKPYEQYF,TGTGCCAGCAGCCCGAACTCGAAGCCCTACGAGCAGTACTTC
.,TRBV5-5,.,TRBJ2-5,CASSIPTDQETQYF,TGTGCCAGCAGCATACCGACAGACCAAGAGACCCAGTACTTC
.,TRBV2,.,TRBJ1-2,CASGGQSINYGYTF,TGTGCCAGCGGGGGGCAGAGCATCAACTATGGCTACACCTTC
.,TRBV29-1,few,TRBJ2-1,CSVEVDVEQFF,TGCAGCGTTGAAGTCGACGTGGAGCAGTTCTTC
.,TRBV12-2,few,TRBJ2-7,CASREAGTGYEQYF,TGTGCAAGTCGCGAAGCCGGGACAGGCTACGAGCAGTACTTC
.,TRBV2,.,TRBJ2-7,CASTIGFYEQYF,TGTGCCAGTACCATCGGCTTTTACGAGCAGTACTTC
.,TRBV5-6,.,TRBJ2-7,CASSLAYEQYF,TGTGCCAGCAGCTTGGCGTACGAGCAGTACTTC
.,TRBV6-5,.,TRBJ1-3,CASSRGNTIYF,TGTGCCAGCAGTAGGGGGAACACCATATATTTT
TRBD2,TRBV19,.,TRBJ2-5,CASSKGLAGVQTQYF,TGTGCCAGTAGTAAAGGACTAGCGGGAGTTCAGACCCAGTACTTC
TRBD2,TRBV10-1,.,TRBJ2-1,CASSGRTSGNDEQFF,TGCGCCAGCAGTGGAAGGACTAGCGGGAACGATGAGCAGTTCTTC
.,TRBV4-1,once,TRBJ2-2,CASGLFLGTGELFF,TGCGCCAGCGGTCTCTTCTTGGGCACCGGGGAGCTGTTTTTT
TRBD2,TRBV18,.,TRBJ2-7,CASSPLGQAGVEQYF,TGTGCCAGCTCACCCCTGGGTCAAGCGGGAGTCGAGCAGTACTTC
TRBD2,TRBV28,once,TRBJ2-7,CASKGQTLGRLAGGAFHEQYF,TGTGCCAGCAAGGGACAGACCCTGGGACGGCTAGCGGGAGGCGCTTTCCACGAGCAGTACTTC
TRBD2,TRBV19,.,TRBJ2-3,CASSIGGSLTDTQYF,TGTGCCAGTAGTATAGGCGGGAGTCTGACAGATACGCAGTATTTT
.,TRBV6-4,once,TRBJ1-2,CASSDFTGRGYTF,TGTGCCAGCAGTGATTTTACGGGGCGCGGCTACACCTTC
TRBD1,TRBV7-9,.,TRBJ1-4,CASSSSPGTGNEKLFF,TGTGCCAGCAGCTCCTCTCCCGGGACAGGGAATGAAAAACTGTTTTTT
TRBD2,TRBV5-1,.,TRBJ2-1,CASSVLAGADNEQFF,TGCGCCAGCAGCGTACTAGCGGGAGCGGACAATGAGCAGTTCTTC
.,TRBV19,.,TRBJ2-5,CASSMGPTQYF,TGTGCCAGTAGTATGGGCCCGACCCAGTACTTC
.,TRBV29-1,.,TRBJ1-1,CSVGFGRGTEAFF,TGCAGCGTTGGGTTTGGGAGGGGAACTGAAGCTTTCTTT
TRBD1,TRBV27,.,TRBJ1-5,CASRLTGVNQPQHF,TGTGCCAGCAGACTGACAGGGGTAAATCAGCCCCAGCATTTT
.,TRBV28,.,TRBJ2-7,CASSLLETGAFLTYEQYF,TGTGCCAGCAGTTTATTGGAGACAGGCGCTTTCTTAACCTACGAGCAGTACTTC
.,TRBV18,once,TRBJ2-1,CASSPQQREQFF,TGTGCCAGCTCACCACAACAACGTGAGCAGTTCTTC
.,TRBV4-2,.,TRBJ2-1,CASSQKTGSHSYNEQFF,TGTGCCAGCAGCCAAAAGACTGGGAGTCACTCCTACAATGAGCAGTTCTTC
TRBD2,TRBV2,.,TRBJ2-7,CASRRTSGTYEQYF,TGTGCCAGCAGGAGGACTAGCGGGACCTACGAGCAGTACTTC
TRBD1,TRBV19,.,TRBJ1-2,CASSLRQGAYGYTF,TGTGCCAGTAGTCTCAGACAGGGGGCTTATGGCTACACCTTC
.,TRBV2,.,TRBJ2-7,CATRDKSSYEQYF,TGTGCCACGAGGGACAAGAGCTCCTACGAGCAGTACTTC
.,TRBV5-4,.,TRBJ1-3,CASSTQSGGGNTIYF,TGTGCCAGCAGCACCCAGTCGGGGGGAGGAAACACCATATATTTT
.,TRBV2,.,TRBJ1-2,CASSEAMFKRVEHGYTF,TGTGCCAGCAGTGAAGCGATGTTCAAGCGGGTCGAGCACGGCTACACCTTC
.,TRBV29-1,.,TRBJ2-5,CSVGPSNGRETQYF,TGCAGCGTGGGACCTTCCAACGGTCGGGAGACCCAGTACTTC
TRBD1,TRBV6-6,.,TRBJ1-5,CASSYPRGSNQPQHF,TGTGCCAGCAGTTACCCCAGGGGGTCCAATCAGCCCCAGCATTTT
.,TRBV28,few,TRBJ1-1,CASTLVGGTEAFF,TGTGCCAGCACTTTGGTGGGAGGCACTGAAGCTTTCTTT
.,TRBV6-5,.,TRBJ2-5,CASSYGETQYF,TGTGCCAGCAGTTACGGAGAGACCCAGTACTTC
.,TRBV12-3/TRBV12-4,once,TRBJ2-5,CASSPRGRETQYF,TGTGCCAGCAGTCCCCGGGGTAGGGAGACCCAGTACTTC
.,TRBV28,.,TRBJ1-1,CASSLRGSEAFF,TGTGCCAGCAGTCTACGGGGCTCTGAAGCTTTCTTT
TRBD2,TRBV5-6,.,TRBJ2-5,CASSLSGREGQTQYF,TGTGCCAGCAGCTTAAGCGGACGGGAGGGGCAGACCCAGTACTTC
.,TRBV11-2,once,TRBJ1-3,CASSLAATIYF,TGTGCCAGCAGCTTAGCCGCGACCATATATTTT
TRBD1,TRBV14,.,TRBJ1-1,CASTPSGQGPEAFF,TGTGCCAGCACCCCGTCGGGACAGGGTCCTGAAGCTTTCTTT
TRBD1,TRBV6-5,.,TRBJ1-2,CASTQGAGGYTF,TGTGCCAGCACCCAGGGGGCGGGTGGCTACACCTTC
.,TRBV3-1/TRBV3-2,.,TRBJ1-1,CASSRVNTEAFF,TGTGCCAGCAGCCGGGTGAACACTGAAGCTTTCTTT
TRBD1,TRBV27,.,TRBJ1-5,CASSFSGQARQPQHF,TGTGCCAGCAGTTTCTCAGGACAGGCAAGGCAGCCCCAGCATTTT
.,TRBV4-2,.,TRBJ1-5,CASSQGGGGNYGEPQHF,TGTGCCAGCAGCCAGGGTGGGGGGGGCAACTACGGAGAGCCCCAGCATTTT
TRBD2,TRBV5-1,.,TRBJ2-7,CASSLSLAGGPGEQYF,TGCGCCAGCAGCTTGAGTCTAGCGGGAGGGCCGGGGGAGCAGTACTTC
.,TRBV9,.,TRBJ2-2,CASSEGRSYTGELFF,TGTGCCAGCAGCGAGGGGCGGAGTTACACCGGGGAGCTGTTTTTT
TRBD2,TRBV6-5,.,TRBJ2-7,CASSYIAGGTYEQYF,TGTGCCAGCAGTTATATAGCGGGAGGGACCTACGAGCAGTACTTC
.,TRBV27,.,TRBJ2-1,CASSPLWASYNEQFF,TGTGCCAGCAGTCCCTTATGGGCCTCCTACAATGAGCAGTTCTTC
.,TRBV28,few,TRBJ2-7,CASSLGTASYEQYF,TGTGCCAGCAGTTTGGGGACGGCCTCCTACGAGCAGTACTTC
TRBD2,TRBV7-9,.,TRBJ2-7,CASSLSGLGRYEQYF,TGTGCCAGCAGCCTATCAGGACTAGGTCGGTACGAGCAGTACTTC
TRBD2,TRBV7-8,.,TRBJ2-5,CASSRLAHRETQYF,TGTGCCAGCAGCCGACTAGCCCACCGGGAGACCCAGTACTTC
TRBD1,TRBV7-2,.,TRBJ1-5,CASSLRTGDSQPQHF,TGTGCCAGCAGCCTCCGGACAGGGGATAGTCAGCCCCAGCATTTT